This entry concerns a single T cell receptor beta chain. This specimen comes from a study of technical replicates of blood from several donors. TCRdb's table, derived via immunoSEQ multiplex PCR, lists solely in-frame clones and lacks some. The sample lists around 50,000 clones, 95% to 97% occurring once. V was shortened by 9 bases and J by 8 bases, with 13 bases between the two germline ends. CDR3 size: 11 residues. Germline-derived CDR1 and CDR2 are MNHNY and SVGAGI (reference sequence). The clonotype was recovered from a human donor in good health. Sequenced sample: T cells isolated from PBMCs. The gene calls are TRBV6-6 and TRBJ1-2; D is undetermined. CDR3 region: CARFRGCGYTF. CDR3 in DNA: TGTGCCAGATTTCGCGGTTGCGGCTACACCTTC.